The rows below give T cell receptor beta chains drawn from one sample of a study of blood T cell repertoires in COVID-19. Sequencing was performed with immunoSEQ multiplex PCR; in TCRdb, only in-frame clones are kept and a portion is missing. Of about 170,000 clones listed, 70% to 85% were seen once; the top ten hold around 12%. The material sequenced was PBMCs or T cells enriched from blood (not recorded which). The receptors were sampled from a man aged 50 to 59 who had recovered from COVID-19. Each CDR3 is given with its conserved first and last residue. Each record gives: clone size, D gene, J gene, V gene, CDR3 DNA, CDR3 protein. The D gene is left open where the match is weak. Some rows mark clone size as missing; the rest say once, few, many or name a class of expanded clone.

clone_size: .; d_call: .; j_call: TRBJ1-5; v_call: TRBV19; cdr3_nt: TGTGCCAGTACGGAGCGAAGGGGAATGGAACCCCAGCATTTT; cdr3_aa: CASTERRGMEPQHF
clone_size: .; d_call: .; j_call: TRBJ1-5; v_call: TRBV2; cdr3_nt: TGTGCCAGCAGGGGCCTCCGGGACGGAGGGGAGCCCCAGCATTTT; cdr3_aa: CASRGLRDGGEPQHF
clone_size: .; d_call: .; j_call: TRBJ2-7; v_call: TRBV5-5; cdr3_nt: TGTGCCAGCAGCTTGGAAGCGGGCGAGCAGTACTTC; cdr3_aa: CASSLEAGEQYF
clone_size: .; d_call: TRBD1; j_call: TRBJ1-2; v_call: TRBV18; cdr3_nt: TGTGCCAGCTCACCACCGGGACAGGGGGCAAATGGCTACACCTTC; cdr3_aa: CASSPPGQGANGYTF
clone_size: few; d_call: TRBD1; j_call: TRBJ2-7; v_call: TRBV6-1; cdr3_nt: TGTGCCAGCAGTGAAGGGGACAGCTCCTACGAGCAGTACTTC; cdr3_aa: CASSEGDSSYEQYF
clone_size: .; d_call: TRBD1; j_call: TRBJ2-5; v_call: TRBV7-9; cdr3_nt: TGTGCCAGCGACCCGGGACAGGAGCTACAAGAGACCCAGTACTTC; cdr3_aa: CASDPGQELQETQYF
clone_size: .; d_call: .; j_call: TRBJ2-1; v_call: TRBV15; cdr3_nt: TGTGCCACCAGCAGAGACCCCTTCACGGGTAGTGAGCAGTTCTTC; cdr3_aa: CATSRDPFTGSEQFF
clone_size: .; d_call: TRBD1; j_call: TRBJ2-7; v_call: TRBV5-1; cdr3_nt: TGCGCCAGCAGCTTGGGACAGGGGGCCTACGAGCAGTACTTC; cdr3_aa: CASSLGQGAYEQYF
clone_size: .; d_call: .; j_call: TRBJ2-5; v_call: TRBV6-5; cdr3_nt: TGTGCCAGCAGTCGGGCGGGACAGTTTCCCCAGTACTTC; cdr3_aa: CASSRAGQFPQYF
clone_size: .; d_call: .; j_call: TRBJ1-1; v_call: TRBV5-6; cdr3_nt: TGTGCCAGCAGCCCCTCCATTGACAGAAAGAACACTGAAGCTTTCTTT; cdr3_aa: CASSPSIDRKNTEAFF
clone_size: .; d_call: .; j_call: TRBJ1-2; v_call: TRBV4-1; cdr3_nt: TGCGCCAGCAGCCAAGTTCAGGGGATAAACTATGGCTACACCTTC; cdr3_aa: CASSQVQGINYGYTF
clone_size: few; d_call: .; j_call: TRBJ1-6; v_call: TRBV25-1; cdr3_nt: TGTGCCAGCAAGGGGGAAGGGAATTCACCCCTCCACTTT; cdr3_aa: CASKGEGNSPLHF
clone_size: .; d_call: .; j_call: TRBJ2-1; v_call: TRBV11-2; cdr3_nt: TGTGCCAGCAGCTTAGATCTTGCAGGGGAGCAGTTCTTC; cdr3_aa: CASSLDLAGEQFF
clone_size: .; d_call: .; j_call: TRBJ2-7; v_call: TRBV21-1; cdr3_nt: TGTGCCAGCAGCAAAATCAGGGGGACAGTATCCTACGAGCAGTACTTC; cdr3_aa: CASSKIRGTVSYEQYF
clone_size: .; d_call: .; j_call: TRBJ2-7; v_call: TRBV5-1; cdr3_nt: TGCGCCAGCAGCTCCTCCACAGGGTCCTACGAGCAGTACTTC; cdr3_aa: CASSSSTGSYEQYF
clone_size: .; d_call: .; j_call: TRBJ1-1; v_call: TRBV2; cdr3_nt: TGTGCCAGCAGCCAAAACTCCCCGGGGACTAAGGCCGCTTTCTTT; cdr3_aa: CASSQNSPGTKAAFF
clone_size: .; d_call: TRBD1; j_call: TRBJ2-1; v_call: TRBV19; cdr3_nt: TGTGCCAGTAGGAGGACAGGGGGGGCCAATGAGCAGTTCTTC; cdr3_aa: CASRRTGGANEQFF
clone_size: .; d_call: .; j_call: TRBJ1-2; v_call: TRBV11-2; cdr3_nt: TGTGCCAGCAGCTTAGGGCCGGGGGATGGCTACACCTTC; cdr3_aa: CASSLGPGDGYTF
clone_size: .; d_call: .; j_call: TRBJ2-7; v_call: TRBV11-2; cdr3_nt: TGTGCCAGCAGCTTGGGTACAAGAGGCTACGAGCAGTACTTC; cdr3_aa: CASSLGTRGYEQYF
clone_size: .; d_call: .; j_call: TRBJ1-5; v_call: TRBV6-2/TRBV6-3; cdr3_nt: TGTGCCAGCAGTTATGGGACATTTTCGATCGCAAATCATCAGCCCCAGCATTTT; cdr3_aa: CASSYGTFSIANHQPQHF
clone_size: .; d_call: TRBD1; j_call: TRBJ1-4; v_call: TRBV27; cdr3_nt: TGTGCCAGCAGTCAGACAGGGCTTGAAAAACTGTTTTTT; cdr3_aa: CASSQTGLEKLFF
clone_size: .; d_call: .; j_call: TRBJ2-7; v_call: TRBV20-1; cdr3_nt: TGCAGTGCTAGTCAAGATTGGGGGACTTACAGTGAGCAGTACTTC; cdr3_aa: CSASQDWGTYSEQYF
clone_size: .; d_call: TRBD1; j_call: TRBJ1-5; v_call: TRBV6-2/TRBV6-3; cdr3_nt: TGTGCCAGCAGTCAACAGGGGGAAGCTCAGCCCCAGCATTTT; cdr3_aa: CASSQQGEAQPQHF
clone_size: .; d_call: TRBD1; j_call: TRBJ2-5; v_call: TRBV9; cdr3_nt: TGTGCCAGCAGCGCGACCCCCGGGACAGGGGGAGAGACCCAGTACTTC; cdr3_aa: CASSATPGTGGETQYF
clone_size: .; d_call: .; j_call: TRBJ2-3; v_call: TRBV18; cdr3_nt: TGTGCCAGCTCACCACCGGGCCAACAGGCAGATACGCAGTATTTT; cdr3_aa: CASSPPGQQADTQYF
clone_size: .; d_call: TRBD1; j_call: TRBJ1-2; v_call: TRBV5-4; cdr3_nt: TGTGCCAGCAGCTCGACCGGACAGGGGAGTTATGGCTACACCTTC; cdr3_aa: CASSSTGQGSYGYTF
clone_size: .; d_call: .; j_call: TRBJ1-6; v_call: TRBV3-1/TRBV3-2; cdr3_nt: TGTGCGACCGGGGGGAGGCGTTCACCCCTCCACTTT; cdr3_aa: CATGGRRSPLHF
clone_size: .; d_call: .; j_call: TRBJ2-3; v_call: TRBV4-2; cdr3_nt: TGTGCCAGCAGCCAAGAACCAGTCACAGATACGCAGTATTTT; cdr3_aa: CASSQEPVTDTQYF
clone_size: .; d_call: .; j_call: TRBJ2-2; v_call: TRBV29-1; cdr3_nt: TGCAGCGTTGCCGTGAACACCGGGGAGCTGTTTTTT; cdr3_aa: CSVAVNTGELFF
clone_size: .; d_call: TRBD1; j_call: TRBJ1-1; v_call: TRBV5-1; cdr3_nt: TGCGCCAGCAGCCACGAGGACAGGGCGGGTGAAGCTTTCTTT; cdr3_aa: CASSHEDRAGEAFF
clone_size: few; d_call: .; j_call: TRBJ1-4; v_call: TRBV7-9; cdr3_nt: TGTGCCAGCAGCTCTGTGACGGGGTCTCTGGAAAAACTGTTTTTT; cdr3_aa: CASSSVTGSLEKLFF
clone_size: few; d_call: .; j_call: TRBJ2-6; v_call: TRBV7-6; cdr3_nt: TGTGCCAGCAGCCCCTCTGGGAGCACTGGGGCCAACGTCCTGACTTTC; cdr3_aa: CASSPSGSTGANVLTF
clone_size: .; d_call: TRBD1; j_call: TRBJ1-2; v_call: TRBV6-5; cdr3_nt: TGTGCCAGCAGAGGACAGGGAGCTAACTATGGCTACACCTTC; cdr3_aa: CASRGQGANYGYTF
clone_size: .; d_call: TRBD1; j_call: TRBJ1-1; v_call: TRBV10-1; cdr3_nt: TGCGCCAGCAGTGAGTCCGGTACAGGGGGTGAAGCTTTCTTT; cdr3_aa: CASSESGTGGEAFF
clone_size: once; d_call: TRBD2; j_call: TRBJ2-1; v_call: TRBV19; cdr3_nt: TGTGCCACCCCCCCCACTAGCGGGGGACTCTTCTCCTACAATGAGCAGTTCTTC; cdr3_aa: CATPPTSGGLFSYNEQFF
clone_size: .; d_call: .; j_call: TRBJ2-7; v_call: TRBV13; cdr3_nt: TGTGCCAGCAGCTTCTTCGTGGGGCAGCCCTACGAGCAGTACTTC; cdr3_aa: CASSFFVGQPYEQYF
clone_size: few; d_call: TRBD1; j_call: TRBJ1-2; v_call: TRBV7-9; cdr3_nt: TGTGCCAGCAGCTTATGGTCTGGGACAGGGTTATCCAACTATGGCTACACCTTC; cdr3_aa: CASSLWSGTGLSNYGYTF
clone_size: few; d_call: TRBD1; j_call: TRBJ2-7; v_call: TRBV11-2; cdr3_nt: TGTGCCAGCAGCCGTGGGACAGGGGGGACCTACGAGCAGTACTTC; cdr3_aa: CASSRGTGGTYEQYF
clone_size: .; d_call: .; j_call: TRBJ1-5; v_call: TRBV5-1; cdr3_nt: TGCGCCAGCAGCTTTGGAGGGCATAGCAATCAGCCCCAGCATTTT; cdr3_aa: CASSFGGHSNQPQHF
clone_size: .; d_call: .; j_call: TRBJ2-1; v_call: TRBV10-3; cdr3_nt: TGTGCCGGGGGGGCCGTGAATGAGCAGTTCTTC; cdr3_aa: CAGGAVNEQFF
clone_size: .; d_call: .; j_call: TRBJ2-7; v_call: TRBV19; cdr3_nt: TGTGCCAGTAGTATAGAAAGAACAGGGAGCTCCTACGAGCAGTACTTC; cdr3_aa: CASSIERTGSSYEQYF
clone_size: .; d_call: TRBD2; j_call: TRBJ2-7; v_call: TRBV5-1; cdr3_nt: TGCGCCAGCAGCTTGGGGCGGGGGGCTCCCTACGAGCAGTACTTC; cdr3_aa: CASSLGRGAPYEQYF
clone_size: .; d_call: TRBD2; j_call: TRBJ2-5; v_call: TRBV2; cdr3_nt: TGTGCCAGCAGGTCGACTAGCGGGGGGTCGAGGGAGACCCAGTACTTC; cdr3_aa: CASRSTSGGSRETQYF
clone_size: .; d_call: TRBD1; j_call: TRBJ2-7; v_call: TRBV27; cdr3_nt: TGTGCCAGCAGTACCCTGGCCGGGACAGGGAGAGTGGACGAGCAGTACTTC; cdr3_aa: CASSTLAGTGRVDEQYF
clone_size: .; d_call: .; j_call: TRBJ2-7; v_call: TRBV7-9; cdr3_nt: TGTGCCAGCAGCCCTCGGACAGTGGAAACCTACGAGCAGTACTTC; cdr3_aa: CASSPRTVETYEQYF
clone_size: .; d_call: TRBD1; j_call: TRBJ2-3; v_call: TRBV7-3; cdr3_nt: TGTGCCAGCAGCTTCTTCGGGACAGGGGCCACAGATACGCAGTATTTT; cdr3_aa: CASSFFGTGATDTQYF
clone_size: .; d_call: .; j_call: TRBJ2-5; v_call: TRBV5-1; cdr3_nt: TGCGCCAGCAGCTTGGTGGAGGGTGCGGAAGAGACCCAGTACTTC; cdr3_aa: CASSLVEGAEETQYF